The subject of this entry is one T cell receptor beta chain. Its antigen is as yet unknown. Data came from immunoSEQ multiplex PCR; TCRdb stores just in-frame clones and leaves some out. The sample holds roughly 120,000 clones, less than 95% seen once. The CDR3 has 14 residues. Trimming took 4 bases from V and 1 from J, leaving 11 bases between them. Per germline, CDR1 SGHRS and CDR2 YFSETQ. The data stem from a study of T cell responses to AZD1222 COVID-19 vaccine. Study-level points and caveats: The sample set comprised mostly white British donors with more females, and clonal diversity was possibly underestimated. Repertoire collection took place solely once the T cell response had peaked. Spike-specific TCR breadth and depth both grew after two AZD1222 doses.

The receptor comes from an adult in good health. The starting material was peripheral blood, obtained on day 0 of AZD1222 vaccination. The rearrangement joins TRBV5-1 to TRBJ1-1; no firm D call. CDR3 region: CASSPLQSNTEAFF. DNA of the CDR3: TGCGCCAGCAGCCCCCTTCAATCGAACACTGAAGCTTTCTTT. The full variable domain, its missing parts supplied by reference TRBV5-1 and TRBJ1-1, is KAGVTQTPRYLIKTRGQQVTLSCSPISGHRSVSWYQQTPGQGLQFLFEYFSETQRNKGNFPGRFSGRQFSNSRSEMNVSTLELGDSALYLCASSPLQSNTEAFFGQGTRLTVV.